The 27 T cell receptor beta chains given below trace back to one sample, sequenced in a study of identical twins. TCRdb re-called the 5' RACE reads with MiXCR, one entry per CDR3 protein. The sample shows hundreds of thousands of distinct CDR3 sequences, around 5.7% of them seen only once. Sequencing used naive T cells sorted from blood. These TCRs come from a man between 18 and 35 years old in good health.

Details on this clonotype: The CDR3 end shows no conserved phenylalanine or tryptophan, and so a read error is likely. The chain is built from TRBV5-6 and TRBJ1-5, with TRBD1 matching over 7 bases. Germline V lookup: CDR1 SGHDT, CDR2 YYEEEE. Trimming removed 4 bases from V and 6 bases from J; junction bases left unmatched: 4. The CDR3 runs 13 residues. CDR3 coding DNA: TGTGCCAGCAGCCTAGACAGGGCTCAGCCCCAGCATTAT. This codes for CASSLDRAQPQHY.

This clonotype was counted many times. The J gene is TRBJ2-1, the V gene TRBV6-5, with 9 bases lining up with TRBD1. J was trimmed by 4 bases and V by 0 bases; bases with no gene match: 4. The CDR3 extends over 16 amino acids. Germline loops: CDR1 MNHEY, CDR2 SVGAGI. CDR3 in DNA: TGTGCCAGCAGTTACTCTGGGACAGGGATTTACAATGAGCAGTTCTTC. Residues: CASSYSGTGIYNEQFF.

In this sample, this clonotype turned up a few times. CDR3 nucleotides: TGTGCCAGCAGCTTACCCGTGGGGACTGACGGCTTCTACGAGCAGTACTTC. The encoded protein is CASSLPVGTDGFYEQYF. The J gene is TRBJ2-7, the V gene TRBV7-2; possible D gene TRBD2, 6 bases. This CDR3 has 17 amino acids. The V end was cut by 2 bases, the J end by 3 bases, with 20 bases between. CDR1 is SGHTA and CDR2 is FQGNSA in the germline V gene.

This clonotype appeared many times. The genes are TRBV5-1 and TRBJ1-1; 10 bases map to TRBD1. The CDR3 covers 14 residues. J was trimmed by 4 bases and V by 3 bases; bases with no gene match: 3. Germline assignment: CDR1 SGHRS and CDR2 YFSETQ. The CDR3 DNA follows: TGCGCCAGCAGCTGGGACAGGGGTGGCACTGAAGCTTTCTTT. Residues: CASSWDRGGTEAFF.

This clonotype showed up many times. The chain joins TRBV6-6 to TRBJ2-1; D is unresolved. Trimming pared 5 bases from V and 10 bases from J, leaving 9 bases between. The CDR3 runs to 11 residues. Germline-derived CDR1 and CDR2 are MNHNY and SVGAGI (reference sequence). The CDR3 DNA reads as TGTGCCAGCAGTCGACTCGAAGAGCAGTTCTTC. It translates to CASSRLEEQFF.

There are a few counts of this clonotype. The chain has TRBV3-1 and TRBJ1-2, with 7 nucleotides matching TRBD1. After removal of 5 bases from V and 7 bases from J, the junction contained 7 bases not matched to a gene. There are 13 residues in the CDR3. Germline V gene sequence: CDR1 LGHDT, CDR2 YNNKEL (reference sequence). CDR3 loop: CASSKQGISGYTF. CDR3 sequence (DNA): TGTGCCAGCAGCAAACAGGGGATCAGTGGCTACACCTTC. The entire variable domain, with the rest obtained from reference TRBV3-1 and TRBJ1-2, is as follows: DTAVSQTPKYLVTQMGNDKSIKCEQNLGHDTMYWYKQDSKKFLKIMFSYNNKELIINETVPNRFSPKSPDKAHLNLHINSLELGDSAVYFCASSKQGISGYTFGSGTRLTVV.

There are a few counts of this clonotype. This sequence joins TRBV5-1 and TRBJ2-7; TRBD1 agrees at 8 bases. Germline V gives CDR1 SGHRS, CDR2 YFSETQ. The V and J ends lost 7 bases and 4 bases, in that order; junction bases with no gene match: 4. CDR3 length: 12 amino acids. In nucleotides, the CDR3 is TGCGCCAGCCGACAGGGGATGTACGAGCAGTACTTC. Amino acid sequence: CASRQGMYEQYF.

This clonotype was counted at least ten times. This sequence joins TRBV27 and TRBJ2-3; D possibly corresponds to TRBD2 (5 bases). The length of the CDR3 is 16 residues. The V end lost 5 bases, the J end lost 0 bases, and 15 bases lay between the germline ends. From germline, CDR1 is MNHEY and CDR2 SMNVEV (reference sequence). As DNA, the CDR3 is TGTGCCAGCAGTCGGTGGGCGGGTCCTAGCACAGATACGCAGTATTTT. Protein: CASSRWAGPSTDTQYF.

This clonotype was observed many times. This CDR3 is CSVEDGTVNQPQHF. The CDR3 DNA follows: TGCAGCGTTGAAGATGGGACAGTCAATCAGCCCCAGCATTTT. V gene TRBV29-1 combines with J gene TRBJ1-5; 7 bases agree with TRBD1. The germline V gene has CDR1 SQVTM and CDR2 ANQGSEA. V trimming: 0 bases; J trimming: 3 bases; junction bases outside the gene matches: 2. There are 14 residues in the CDR3.

This clonotype was detected only a few times. The junction departs from the called germline gene at one end, perhaps through a read error. The V and J genes are TRBV5-1 and TRBJ1-4, with D perhaps TRBD1 (6 bases). The V gene's germline CDR1 is SGHRS and CDR2 YFSETQ. The CDR3 extends over 16 amino acids. This CDR3 reads CASRHGTQATTEKLFF. CDR3 nucleotides: TGCGCCAGCAGACACGGGACACAAGCAACTACTGAAAAACTGTTTTTT.

Regarding this clonotype: One end of the junction does not line up with germline, which may come from a read error. J is TRBJ2-2 and V is TRBV14; D remains ambiguous. Per germline, CDR1 SGHDN and CDR2 FVKESK. The CDR3 totals 16 residues. The CDR3 nucleotides read TGTGCCAGCAGCCAAGGGGTTCAGTTGAACACCCGGGAGCTGTTTTTT. It translates to CASSQGVQLNTRELFF.

This clonotype has at least ten counts. V is TRBV5-1 and J is TRBJ2-3; 8 nucleotides match TRBD1. The germline CDR1 and CDR2 sequences are SGHRS and YFSETQ. The CDR3 spans 19 residues. V was pared by 0 bases and J by 4 bases, with 16 bases of the junction left unmatched. CDR3 in amino acids: CASSLEAGGGTRRPDTQYF. The CDR3 DNA reads TGCGCCAGCAGCTTGGAGGCAGGGGGCGGAACGAGGCGCCCAGATACGCAGTATTTT.

This clonotype was counted at least ten times. The chain uses TRBV30 and TRBJ1-2; no reliable D call. CDR1 is GTSNPN, CDR2 SVGIG, per germline (reference sequence). V was shortened by 0 bases and J by 8 bases, with 13 bases between the two germline ends. The CDR3 is made up of 13 amino acids. CDR3 loop: CAWSVLGQGGYTF. The CDR3 nucleotides are TGTGCCTGGAGTGTTCTAGGGCAAGGCGGCTACACCTTC. The full variable domain, rest sourced from reference TRBV30 and TRBJ1-2, is SQTIHQWPATLVQPVGSPLSLECTVEGTSNPNLYWYRQAAGRGLQLLFYSVGIGQISSEVPQNLSASRPQDRQFILSSKKLLLSDSGFYLCAWSVLGQGGYTFGSGTRLTVV.

This clonotype was counted ten times or more. The rearrangement links TRBV29-1 to TRBJ1-2; D may be TRBD1 (5 bases). The CDR3 has 12 residues. Trimming removed 7 bases from V and 8 bases from J, with 17 bases in between. Germline V gene data show CDR1 as SQVTM and CDR2 as ANQGSEA. The chain's CDR3 is CSAPGEGRGYTF. CDR3 DNA sequence: TGCAGCGCACCCGGGGAGGGGCGAGGCTACACCTTC.

This clonotype was recorded a few times. The chain uses TRBV10-3 and TRBJ2-2; weak D call: TRBD2 (6 bases). Germline lookup yields CDR1 ENHRY and CDR2 SYGVKD. The CDR3 length is 16 residues. Trimming removed 3 bases at V and 2 bases at J, with 13 bases between. The CDR3 region is CAISEGGQLNTGELFF. The CDR3 DNA reads TGTGCCATCAGTGAAGGAGGGCAGTTAAACACCGGGGAGCTGTTTTTT.

This clonotype came up many times. DNA of the CDR3: TGTGCCAGCAGAGGACAGGGCTCAGATACGCAGTATTTT. Translation gives CASRGQGSDTQYF. The genes are TRBV12-3 or TRBV12-4 and TRBJ2-3; TRBD1 agrees at 8 bases. The CDR3 is 13 residues long. V lost 6 bases, J lost 4 bases, and 3 bases stayed unmatched.

This clonotype was picked up many times. The rearrangement uses TRBV6-1 and TRBJ2-7; D remains unclear. Germline CDR1 MNHNS, CDR2 SASEGT. The V and J ends lost 5 bases and 0 bases respectively, with 5 bases between them. The CDR3 sequence is 12 residues long. The CDR3, as DNA: TGTGCCAGCAGTACAGCCTCCTACGAGCAGTACTTC. Encoded protein: CASSTASYEQYF.

Many counts were recorded for this clonotype. The chain carries TRBV11-2 and TRBJ2-3, with 12 bases identical to TRBD2. With 3 bases clipped from V and 3 bases from J, the junction kept 1 base outside the gene matches. Germline assignment: CDR1 SGHAT and CDR2 FQNNGV. CDR3 length: 15 residues. The CDR3 coding sequence is TGTGCCAGCAGCTTGGGGACTAGCGGGACAGATACGCAGTATTTT. This translates into CASSLGTSGTDTQYF.

In this sample, this clonotype turned up many times. The genes are TRBV9 and TRBJ2-4, with no clear D. With 0 bases removed from V and 2 bases from J, the gap between germline ends came to 12 bases. Per germline, CDR1 SGDLS and CDR2 YYNGEE. The CDR3 runs to 16 residues. This CDR3 is CASSVAFRGSKNIQYF. DNA of the CDR3: TGTGCCAGCAGCGTAGCCTTTAGAGGATCCAAAAACATTCAGTACTTC.

This clonotype has more than one count but fewer than ten. The chain carries TRBV29-1 and TRBJ2-3; 9 bases map to TRBD2. The CDR3 loop spans 16 amino acids. V lost 6 bases, J lost 6 bases, and 16 bases stayed unmatched. The V gene's germline CDR1 is SQVTM and CDR2 ANQGSEA. CDR3 residues: CSVATGTSIRRDTQYF. CDR3 DNA sequence: TGCAGCGTGGCTACCGGGACTAGCATCCGGAGGGATACGCAGTATTTT.

At least ten counts were recorded for this clonotype. The chain combines TRBV10-1 with TRBJ2-1; perhaps TRBD1 as D (5 bases). The CDR3 totals 11 residues. In germline, CDR1 is WNHNN, CDR2 SYGVQD (reference sequence). V dropped 4 bases and J dropped 7 bases, with 5 bases sitting between them. The CDR3 region has the DNA TGCGCCAGCAGTGCAGGGAATGAGCAGTTCTTC. Its protein product is CASSAGNEQFF.

This clonotype came up a few times. The rearrangement links TRBV28 to TRBJ2-7, with TRBD2 matching over 12 bases. CDR3 length: 15 residues. Germline-derived CDR1 and CDR2 are MDHEN and SYDVKM. Trimming cost V 4 bases and J 5 bases; bases outside gene matches: 6. CDR3 residues: CASSYWTSGNDEQYF. CDR3 in DNA: TGTGCCAGCAGTTATTGGACTAGCGGGAATGACGAGCAGTACTTC.

The chain joins TRBV24-1 to TRBJ2-2, with D possibly being TRBD1 (5 bases). Germline V gene lookup returns CDR1 KGHDR and CDR2 SFDVKD. V lost 8 bases to trimming and J lost 3 bases, with 18 bases between them. CDR3 length: 16 amino acids. The CDR3 nucleotides read TGTGCCACCAAATCAGGGAACCAAGACGACACCGGGGAGCTGTTTTTT. It codes for CATKSGNQDDTGELFF.

This clonotype was seen many times. The chain recombines TRBV27 with TRBJ1-3; D gene ambiguous. Germline V gene sequence: CDR1 MNHEY, CDR2 SMNVEV (reference sequence). The CDR3 has 15 amino acids. Trimming removed 8 bases from V and 0 bases from J, with 14 bases in between. In nucleotides, the CDR3 is TGTGCCAGCTCTTACGACGGCAACTCTGGAAACACCATATATTTT. Residues: CASSYDGNSGNTIYF.

In this sample, this clonotype turned up many times. This rearrangement joins TRBV7-2 to TRBJ2-5; D remains unclear. Germline loops: CDR1 SGHTA, CDR2 FQGNSA. The V and J ends lost 1 base and 2 bases respectively, with 8 bases between them. The CDR3 contains 14 residues. The CDR3 DNA reads as TGTGCCAGCAGCTTAGACAGAGCACAAGAGACCCAGTACTTC. It translates to CASSLDRAQETQYF.

The chain joins TRBV6-5 to TRBJ2-1; either TRBD1 or TRBD2 may supply D (5 bases each). Germline CDR1 and CDR2: MNHEY and SVGAGI. The CDR3 spans 14 residues. Trimming took 4 bases from V and 10 from J, leaving 17 bases between them. The CDR3 DNA reads as TGTGCCAGCAGTTCCCTAGGGGACCCACGGGAGCAGTTCTTC. This codes for CASSSLGDPREQFF.

The V gene is TRBV7-8, the J gene TRBJ2-7; 10 bases agree with TRBD1. The V gene end was trimmed by 2 bases and the J gene end by 9 bases; junction bases not matched to a gene: 7. The CDR3 is 14 residues long. Germline-derived CDR1 and CDR2 are SGHVS and FQNEAQ. CDR3 sequence: CASSLIGTGDLQYV. CDR3 in DNA: TGTGCCAGCAGCTTAATTGGGACAGGGGACTTGCAGTACGTC.